A single sample gave rise to the 19 T cell receptor beta chains below, sequenced in a study of Graves' ophthalmopathy and Graves' hyperthyroidism. The sequenced template was RNA, covering the TCR beta CDR3 region. Scientists carried out first-round RT-PCR using HTBI primers and then a second-round multiplex PCR. TCRdb re-analysed the multiplex PCR reads in MiXCR, keeping a single row per CDR3 protein. The sample lists more than 550,000 distinct CDR3 sequences, more than 40% occurring once. The material sequenced was peripheral blood. All receptors come from an adult man with Graves' ophthalmopathy.

The J gene is TRBJ2-7, the V gene TRBV4-1; unclear D gene. The CDR3 contains 15 residues. Germline CDR1 and CDR2: MGHRA and YSYEKL. V dropped 0 bases and J dropped 0 bases, with 9 bases sitting between them. The DNA of the CDR3 is TGCGCCAGCAGCCAAGATTTACACAGCTCCTACGAGCAGTACTTC. Translation: CASSQDLHSSYEQYF.

V is TRBV7-9 and J is TRBJ1-2, with 8 positions matching TRBD1. Per germline, CDR1 SEHNR and CDR2 FQNEAQ (reference sequence). This CDR3 contains 16 residues. The V segment lost 6 bases and the J segment 0 bases; nucleotides outside the gene matches: 9. The CDR3 bases are TGTGCCAGCAGTTTGGACAGGGCCCCCACTAACTATGGCTACACCTTC. It encodes CASSLDRAPTNYGYTF.

The V gene is TRBV29-1, the J gene TRBJ2-7; D is possibly TRBD2 (5 bases). V was shortened by 3 bases and J by 2 bases, with 11 bases between the two germline ends. The germline gives CDR1 SQVTM, CDR2 ANQGSEA. The CDR3 contains 13 residues. The CDR3 is CSVDEGRAYEQYF. The CDR3 bases are TGCAGCGTTGATGAGGGTCGGGCCTACGAGCAGTACTTC.

This clonotype was recorded many times. The CDR3 nucleotides read TGTGCCAGCAGCAACACAGGGCCCCTCTACGAGCAGTACTTC. Amino acids: CASSNTGPLYEQYF. The chain recombines TRBV7-8 with TRBJ2-7, with D possibly TRBD1 on 6 matching bases. The CDR3 sequence is 14 residues long. V was trimmed by 5 bases and J by 3 bases, leaving 14 bases between them. Germline assignment: CDR1 SGHVS and CDR2 FQNEAQ.

This clonotype occurred many times. The genes are TRBV2 and TRBJ1-4; TRBD1 might be the D (5 bases). V lost 5 bases and J 3 bases, leaving 10 bases between the germline ends. Germline-derived CDR1 and CDR2 are SNHLY and FYNNEI. The CDR3 has 14 amino acids. The CDR3 region has the DNA TGTGCCAGCAGTCTTCGGGGACCTAATGAAAAACTGTTTTTT. Its protein is CASSLRGPNEKLFF.

This clonotype turned up a few times. The chain is built from TRBV7-9 and TRBJ2-3; 8 nucleotides align to TRBD2. The CDR3 has 18 amino acids. The germline V gene encodes CDR1 SEHNR and CDR2 FQNEAQ (reference sequence). Trimming cost V 3 bases and J 0 bases; bases outside gene matches: 11. Here the CDR3 reads CASSLSSGPFSSTDTQYF. CDR3 coding DNA: TGTGCCAGCAGCTTGTCTAGCGGGCCTTTCTCTAGCACAGATACGCAGTATTTT. The variable domain in full, with the rest retrieved from reference TRBV7-9 and TRBJ2-3, is DTGVSQNPRHKITKRGQNVTFRCDPISEHNRLYWYRQTLGQGPEFLTYFQNEAQLEKSRLLSDRFSAERPKGSFSTLEIQRTEQGDSAMYLCASSLSSGPFSSTDTQYFGPGTRLTVL.

This clonotype has a handful of counts. The chain is built from TRBV7-2 and TRBJ2-5; the D gene is possibly TRBD1 (5 bases). V lost 5 bases and J 0 bases, leaving 13 bases between the germline ends. From germline, CDR1 is SGHTA and CDR2 FQGNSA. This CDR3 is 15 amino acids long. The DNA of the CDR3 is TGTGCCAGCAGCCAAGGGGAAGATTACCAAGAGACCCAGTACTTC. Its protein product is CASSQGEDYQETQYF.

The CDR3 DNA sequence: TGTGCCACCAGTGACTTGACCAGGGGGCAGGGAGAGACCCAGTACTTC. Protein: CATSDLTRGQGETQYF. The rearrangement uses TRBV24-1 and TRBJ2-5, with 8 bases aligning to TRBD1. From germline, CDR1 is KGHDR and CDR2 SFDVKD. J gave up 4 bases and V 4 bases, and 10 bases lay outside the gene matches. The CDR3 runs 16 residues.

The chain links TRBV10-2 to TRBJ1-6, with 9 bases matching TRBD1. The germline V gene encodes CDR1 WSHSY and CDR2 SAAADI. The CDR3 totals 15 residues. V lost 2 bases, J lost 5 bases, and 1 base stayed unmatched. CDR3 DNA: TGCGCCAGCAGTGAGGGGACAGGGCATAATTCACCCCTCCACTTT. The encoded protein is CASSEGTGHNSPLHF.

The CDR3 coding sequence is TGTGCCAGCGGACAGGTGAATAATTCACCCCTCCACTTT. This encodes CASGQVNNSPLHF. This chain connects TRBV2 to TRBJ1-6, with 7 bases matching TRBD1. Germline assignment: CDR1 SNHLY and CDR2 FYNNEI. The CDR3 consists of 13 residues. After removal of 8 bases from V and 5 bases from J, the junction contained 3 bases not matched to a gene.

About this clonotype itself: It may be a read error: a sequence one base away is much more abundant. The chain carries TRBV10-3 and TRBJ2-7; D perhaps matches TRBD2 (6 bases). Deletions cut 10 bases from V and 2 bases from J, with 12 bases between. The germline V gene has CDR1 ENHRY and CDR2 SYGVKD. The CDR3 consists of 12 residues. CDR3 region: CASAGHPYEQYF. In nucleotides, the CDR3 is TGTGCCAGCGCGGGGCACCCCTACGAGCAGTACTTC.

The V gene is TRBV7-2, the J gene TRBJ1-1; a possible D gene is TRBD1 (6 bases). Trimming took 4 bases from V and 5 from J, leaving 14 bases between them. Germline V gene sequence: CDR1 SGHTA, CDR2 FQGNSA. The CDR3 contains 14 residues. This chain's CDR3 is CASSYTGTVTEAFF. The CDR3 nucleotides are TGTGCCAGCAGCTATACAGGGACTGTTACTGAAGCTTTCTTT.

The J gene is TRBJ1-2, the V gene TRBV9, with a possible D match to TRBD1 (5 bases). CDR3 length: 10 amino acids. Trimming stripped 7 bases from V and 8 bases from J, with 9 bases between. The V gene's germline CDR1 is SGDLS and CDR2 YYNGEE. The CDR3 reads CASGAGGYTF. The CDR3 DNA is TGTGCCAGCGGGGCCGGGGGCTACACCTTC.

This clonotype was seen only once. The J gene is TRBJ2-7, the V gene TRBV7-9; D gene uncertain. The V gene lost 1 base and the J gene lost 4 bases, with 11 bases spanning the gap. This CDR3 has 14 amino acids. Germline V lookup: CDR1 SEHNR, CDR2 FQNEAQ (reference sequence). As DNA, the CDR3 is TGTGCCAGCAGCTTAGGTTCGTTGAGGTACGAGCAGTACTTC. Protein sequence: CASSLGSLRYEQYF. Using reference TRBV7-9 and TRBJ2-7 for the parts outside the CDR3, the full variable domain is DTGVSQNPRHKITKRGQNVTFRCDPISEHNRLYWYRQTLGQGPEFLTYFQNEAQLEKSRLLSDRFSAERPKGSFSTLEIQRTEQGDSAMYLCASSLGSLRYEQYFGPGTRLTVT.

This clonotype showed up just a few times. The CDR3 is CASSLGPGQDNYGYTF. As DNA, the CDR3 is TGCGCCAGCAGCTTAGGACCGGGACAGGATAACTATGGCTACACCTTC. The chain carries TRBV5-1 and TRBJ1-2, with 8 bases lining up with TRBD1. The CDR3 sequence is 16 residues long. Germline lookup yields CDR1 SGHRS and CDR2 YFSETQ. V shed 2 bases and J 1 base; nucleotides not matched to a gene: 7. Full variable domain (missing parts from reference TRBV5-1 and TRBJ1-2): KAGVTQTPRYLIKTRGQQVTLSCSPISGHRSVSWYQQTPGQGLQFLFEYFSETQRNKGNFPGRFSGRQFSNSRSEMNVSTLELGDSALYLCASSLGPGQDNYGYTFGSGTRLTVV.

The rearrangement joins TRBV10-3 to TRBJ1-5, with 11 bases that match TRBD1. The V gene end was trimmed by 11 bases and the J gene end by 4 bases; junction bases not matched to a gene: 7. Germline V gene lookup returns CDR1 ENHRY and CDR2 SYGVKD. CDR3 size: 14 residues. In nucleotides, the CDR3 is TGTGCCTGCAGCCGGGACAGGGGGAATCAGCCCCAGCATTTT. Protein product: CACSRDRGNQPQHF.

The sample holds a few counts of this clonotype. CDR3 in DNA: TGTGCCAGCAGAGACGGACAGAAAGAGACCCAGTACTTC. Residues: CASRDGQKETQYF. The genes are TRBV12-3 or TRBV12-4 and TRBJ2-5; TRBD1 is a possible D gene (6 bases). V shed 6 bases and J shed 3 bases, with 11 bases lying between them. The CDR3 covers 13 residues.

The CDR3 sequence: CASSLNLGQPQHF. CDR3 coding DNA: TGTGCCAGCAGCCTTAACCTTGGTCAGCCCCAGCATTTT. V usage is TRBV7-9 and J usage is TRBJ1-5; D gene ambiguous. The germline V gene has CDR1 SEHNR and CDR2 FQNEAQ (reference sequence). This CDR3 has 13 residues. Trimming removed 5 bases at V and 6 bases at J, with 11 bases between.

The rearrangement links TRBV13 to TRBJ2-2, with D unresolved. CDR3 length: 16 amino acids. V lost 5 bases and J lost 1, with 14 bases in between. The germline gives CDR1 PRHDT, CDR2 FYEKMQ (reference sequence). The CDR3 DNA is TGTGCCAGCAGCCCCCCGACCCTTCAGAACACCGGGGAGCTGTTTTTT. Amino acids: CASSPPTLQNTGELFF.